Below are 21 T cell receptor beta chains sequenced from a single sample in a study of spatial heterogeneity in lung cancer. Described time point: blood at routine non-recurrence follow-up after resection. TCRdb analysed the 5' RACE reads with MiXCR anew, one entry per CDR3 protein. This table has approximately 17,000 distinct CDR3 sequences, about 20% appearing once. Sequenced material: PBMCs, taken at follow-up. The receptors stem from a male donor with early-stage non-small cell lung cancer.

This clonotype has ten or more counts. The chain has TRBV5-6 and TRBJ2-7; D gene uncertain. The germline V and J ends were trimmed by 0 bases and 4 bases, with 11 bases remaining between them. From germline, CDR1 is SGHDT and CDR2 YYEEEE. The CDR3 is 14 amino acids. The CDR3 DNA is TGTGCCAGCAGCTTGGTGCAGACCCAATACGAGCAGTACTTC. This codes for CASSLVQTQYEQYF.

In its sample, this clonotype was seen many times. The chain has TRBV6-2 or TRBV6-3 and TRBJ1-5; D is undetermined. The CDR3 loop spans 16 amino acids. Trimming removed 6 bases from V and 0 bases from J, with 15 bases in between. Germline CDR1 is MNHEY and CDR2 is SVGEGT. DNA of the CDR3: TGTGCCAGCAGCCCTCCCGAGACATATAGCAATCAGCCCCAGCATTTT. Amino acids: CASSPPETYSNQPQHF.

This clonotype was detected only a few times. The rearrangement uses TRBV20-1 and TRBJ2-3; 8 nucleotides line up with TRBD2. CDR1 and CDR2 from the germline V gene are DFQATT and SNEGSKA (reference sequence). The CDR3 sequence is 13 residues long. The CDR3 protein is CSGGGLSTDTQYF. The CDR3 DNA sequence: TGCAGCGGGGGGGGGCTTAGCACAGATACGCAGTATTTT.

The chain couples TRBV7-9 to TRBJ2-2, with 9 bases matching TRBD1. The CDR3 length is 15 residues. Germline values: CDR1 SEHNR, CDR2 FQNEAQ (reference sequence). V shed 4 bases and J 9 bases; nucleotides not matched to a gene: 9. This CDR3 is CASSSPRDRARELFF. The CDR3 DNA reads TGTGCCAGCAGCTCCCCCCGGGACAGGGCCCGGGAGCTGTTTTTT.

The table lists this clonotype with many counts. The V gene is TRBV10-2, the J gene TRBJ2-7; TRBD1 agrees at 7 bases. V shed 2 bases, J shed 3 bases, and the junction held 4 bases outside the gene matches. The CDR3 loop spans 14 amino acids. Germline V gene sequence: CDR1 WSHSY, CDR2 SAAADI. DNA of the CDR3: TGCGCCAGCAGTGAGCTCGGACAGGACTACGAGCAGTACTTC. Protein sequence: CASSELGQDYEQYF.

This rearrangement joins TRBV7-2 to TRBJ2-7, with 10 bases that match TRBD1. Germline values: CDR1 SGHTA, CDR2 FQGNSA. The CDR3 runs 15 residues. V dropped 6 bases and J dropped 7; count of bases not matched to a gene: 12. The CDR3 DNA follows: TGTGCCAGCAGTCACCGGGACAGGGGTCTCGGGGAGCAGTACTTC. Translating it yields CASSHRDRGLGEQYF.

This clonotype is deemed medium-sized (0.01 to 0.1%). The rearrangement joins TRBV7-9 to TRBJ2-7; either TRBD1 or TRBD2 may fit D (5 bases each). The CDR3 totals 13 residues. Germline V gene lookup returns CDR1 SEHNR and CDR2 FQNEAQ (reference sequence). Deletions cut 2 bases from V and 4 bases from J, with 9 bases between. This chain's CDR3 is CASSLWGKYEQYF. DNA for the CDR3: TGTGCCAGCAGCTTATGGGGGAAGTACGAGCAGTACTTC.

This clonotype came up many times. The chain is built from TRBV5-1 and TRBJ2-7, with D tentatively TRBD1 (7 bases). CDR1 and CDR2 (germline): SGHRS, YFSETQ. Between the trimmed V and J ends, which lost 5 bases and 7 bases, there was a span of 16 bases. The CDR3 sequence is 13 residues long. The CDR3 coding sequence is TGCGCCAGCAGTCCTTCATCAGGGGGGGAGCAGTACTTC. Protein: CASSPSSGGEQYF.

At least ten counts were recorded for this clonotype. The genes are TRBV4-3 and TRBJ2-1; D is unclear. Germline CDR1 LGHNA, CDR2 YSLEER. The length of the CDR3 is 13 residues. Trimming pared 1 base from V and 10 bases from J, leaving 11 bases between. The CDR3 DNA sequence: TGCGCCAGCAGCCAAGGGGCGAGCGTCGAGCAGTTCTTC. Protein sequence: CASSQGASVEQFF.

This clonotype turned up a few times. The V gene is TRBV7-9, the J gene TRBJ1-3, with a tentative D call TRBD1 (6 bases). Looked up from germline, CDR1 is SEHNR and CDR2 is FQNEAQ (reference sequence). Trimming removed 5 bases from V and 0 bases from J, with 11 bases in between. The CDR3 is 15 residues long. CDR3 sequence reads: CASSADRFSGNTIYF. In DNA, the CDR3 is TGTGCCAGCAGCGCTGACAGGTTCTCTGGAAACACCATATATTTT.

The chain combines TRBV7-6 with TRBJ2-7; D unresolved. Germline-derived CDR1 and CDR2 are SGHVS and FNYEAQ. V lost 4 bases to trimming and J lost 6 bases, with 7 bases between them. The CDR3 sequence is 11 residues long. The CDR3 coding sequence is TGTGCCAGCAGCTCCACTGCCGAGCAGTACTTC. Translation gives CASSSTAEQYF. Using reference TRBV7-6 and TRBJ2-7 for the parts outside the CDR3, the full variable domain is GAGVSQSPRYKVTKRGQDVALRCDPISGHVSLYWYRQALGQGPEFLTYFNYEAQQDKSGLPNDRFSAERPEGSISTLTIQRTEQRDSAMYRCASSSTAEQYFGPGTRLTVT.

The rearrangement uses TRBV6-1 and TRBJ2-7; D ambiguous. The length of the CDR3 is 14 residues. The germline V gene encodes CDR1 MNHNS and CDR2 SASEGT. V lost 4 bases to trimming and J lost 0 bases, with 10 bases between them. CDR3 residues: CASSAGLSSYEQYF. The CDR3, as DNA: TGTGCCAGCAGTGCCGGTCTAAGCTCCTACGAGCAGTACTTC.

This clonotype was seen repeatedly, ten times or more. The chain employs TRBV4-3 and TRBJ2-7; 8 nucleotides align to TRBD1. This CDR3 has 15 residues. Germline CDR1 LGHNA, CDR2 YSLEER. Trimming cost V 1 base and J 3 bases; bases outside gene matches: 5. CDR3 sequence: CASSQGWDRLYEQYF. CDR3 in DNA: TGCGCCAGCAGCCAAGGATGGGACAGGCTCTACGAGCAGTACTTC.

This clonotype occurred many times. Here the CDR3 reads CASSYQTGFYGYTF. The CDR3 DNA reads TGTGCCAGCAGTTACCAGACAGGATTCTATGGCTACACCTTC. This chain links TRBV6-5 with TRBJ1-2; a possible D gene is TRBD1 (6 bases). The CDR3 spans 14 residues. Germline CDR1 reads MNHEY; CDR2 reads SVGAGI. V was shortened by 2 bases and J by 4 bases, with 11 bases between the two germline ends.

This clonotype ranks as medium-sized (0.01 to 0.1%). The rearrangement links TRBV5-5 to TRBJ2-7, with a possible D match to TRBD1 (6 bases). This CDR3 is 14 amino acids long. The germline V gene has CDR1 SGHKS and CDR2 YYEKEE (reference sequence). The V end was cut by 5 bases, the J end by 3 bases, with 15 bases between. CDR3 region: CASSFFGGLYEQYF. The CDR3, as DNA: TGTGCCAGCAGTTTCTTTGGGGGCCTCTACGAGCAGTACTTC.

This clonotype was seen many times. The chain has TRBV7-9 and TRBJ1-1, with D perhaps TRBD1 (5 bases). The CDR3 spans 14 residues. Germline V CDR1 and CDR2: SEHNR, FQNEAQ (reference sequence). V lost 10 bases and J 0 bases, leaving 15 bases between the germline ends. The CDR3 sequence: CATGGAPMNTEAFF. In DNA form, the CDR3 reads TGTGCCACCGGGGGAGCCCCCATGAACACTGAAGCTTTCTTT.

Concerning this clonotype: The missing conserved phenylalanine or tryptophan at the end of this CDR3 makes a read error likely. This chain connects TRBV7-6 to TRBJ2-6; D perhaps matches TRBD1 (6 bases). This CDR3 has 19 amino acids. Trimming stripped 4 bases from V and 0 bases from J, with 19 bases between. Per germline, CDR1 SGHVS and CDR2 FNYEAQ. In nucleotides, the CDR3 is TGTGCCAGCAGCTCTAGGGTGGCAGGGGCCCACTCTGGGGCCAACGTCCTGACTTCC. It codes for CASSSRVAGAHSGANVLTS.

V is TRBV19 and J is TRBJ1-1; 9 nucleotides match TRBD1. V shed 4 bases and J 4 bases; nucleotides not matched to a gene: 7. Germline V lookup: CDR1 LNHDA, CDR2 SQIVND (reference sequence). This CDR3 comprises 15 residues. The chain's CDR3 is CASSTVGQGVTEAFF. CDR3 nucleotide sequence: TGTGCCAGTAGTACTGTGGGACAGGGTGTCACTGAAGCTTTCTTT.

Worth noting for this clonotype: A much bigger clone sits one base away, suggesting this may be a read error. The chain uses TRBV5-1 and TRBJ1-2, with unresolved D. The CDR3 totals 16 residues. Germline-derived CDR1 and CDR2 are SGHRS and YFSETQ. This CDR3 is CASSSGLAMKKYGCTF. Here the CDR3 DNA reads TGCGCCAGCAGCTCCGGCTTAGCCATGAAAAAGTATGGCTGCACCTTC.

This clonotype appeared a few times. The genes are TRBV2 and TRBJ2-3; no reliable D call. V was trimmed by 4 bases and J by 1 base, leaving 3 bases between them. The CDR3 spans 12 residues. Germline CDR1 is SNHLY and CDR2 is FYNNEI. The CDR3 is CASSVGTDTQYF. The CDR3 DNA reads TGTGCCAGCAGTGTGGGCACAGATACGCAGTATTTT.

CDR3 sequence (DNA): TGTGCCAGCAGCTTAGCCGGGGCCGCCTACGAGCAGTACTTC. Translating gives CASSLAGAAYEQYF. V usage is TRBV7-2 and J usage is TRBJ2-7; D may be TRBD1 or TRBD2 (5 bases each). Germline-derived CDR1 and CDR2 are SGHTA and FQGNSA. V lost 0 bases to trimming and J lost 2 bases, with 8 bases between them. The CDR3 totals 14 residues.